This T cell receptor (beta chain) was documented in a study of blood T cell repertoires in COVID-19 (dated by TCRdb to 2018 to 2021). At the level of the whole study: Samples covering the acute and convalescent phases of COVID-19 were provided by collaborators in the United States, Italy and Spain. The prospective study material was composed of cDNA or gDNA derived from T cells, B-cell-depleted T cells, or PBMCs. Deeply sampled blood TCRbeta repertoires from subjects exposed to, actively infected with, or recovered from COVID-19 were included in the dataset. A freely available public database, intended as a resource for researchers studying the immune response to SARS-CoV-2, is where the repertoires were released. Samples came from the ongoing ImmuneRACE study (first 160 participants) plus 1,254 subjects from 6 global collaborators. Sample metadata almost always included a de-identified subject ID, COVID-19 status, age in years and sex. Where available, HLA class I and class II types were obtained from metadata supplied by the sample provider rather than from assay-based typing.

Trimming costs V 7 bases and J 5 bases, and their ends lie 14 bases apart. The CDR3 has 13 amino acids, counting the end cysteine and phenylalanine. Solely the CDR3 DNA is kept, with 39 bases framed from the first base. The germline V gene specifies MNHEY as CDR1 and SVGAGI as CDR2. In regard to this clone: It lacks a known antigen. Base-call qualities are not available, and no considerably larger clone is one nucleotide away.

TCRbeta CDR3 regions were amplified from genomic DNA by means of the immunoSEQ Assay, a bias-controlled multiplex PCR. In the original analysis: The number of nucleated cells in each sample was estimated from the amplification of reference gene primers within the assay. To quantify the absolute abundance of each unique TCRbeta CDR3 rearrangement, sequence reads were collapsed and filtered. For each sample, productive Simpson clonality was calculated as the square root of Simpson's diversity index over productive rearrangements. TCRdb obtained this table from immuneACCESS and retained in-frame rearrangements with V and J assigned. These tables miss some clones; where compared with another copy, unresolved V genes account for less than half of the shortfall, and the remainder is unexplained. V and J calls and clone size are given by that table; D and trimming were obtained from the DNA. A total of roughly 230,000 clones appear in this sample, 75% to 90% of them only once. The ten largest clonotypes hold 3.5% to 5.5% of the sample.

Results the study describes overall, beyond this receptor: How much clinical and demographic metadata was included differed by source and by participant, and the metadata was provided uncurated.

Samples from volunteer blood donors who had recovered from COVID-19 were contributed by a second Seattle source. Whole blood was collected in K2EDTA tubes by collaborating institutions according to the institutions' own protocols. For TCRbeta analysis, collaborators shipped samples in one of three forms: frozen whole blood, isolated PBMCs, or DNA extracted from either of those sample types. Recombination linked TRBV6-5 to TRBJ1-1, and perhaps TRBD1 as D gene, on 6 matching bases. This TCR came from a woman aged 40 to 50 who had recovered from COVID-19. The sequenced sample consisted of peripheral blood. The nucleotides read TGTGCCAGCAATATAGGAAGGGGGACTGAAGCTTTCTTT. The resulting protein is CASNIGRGTEAFF.